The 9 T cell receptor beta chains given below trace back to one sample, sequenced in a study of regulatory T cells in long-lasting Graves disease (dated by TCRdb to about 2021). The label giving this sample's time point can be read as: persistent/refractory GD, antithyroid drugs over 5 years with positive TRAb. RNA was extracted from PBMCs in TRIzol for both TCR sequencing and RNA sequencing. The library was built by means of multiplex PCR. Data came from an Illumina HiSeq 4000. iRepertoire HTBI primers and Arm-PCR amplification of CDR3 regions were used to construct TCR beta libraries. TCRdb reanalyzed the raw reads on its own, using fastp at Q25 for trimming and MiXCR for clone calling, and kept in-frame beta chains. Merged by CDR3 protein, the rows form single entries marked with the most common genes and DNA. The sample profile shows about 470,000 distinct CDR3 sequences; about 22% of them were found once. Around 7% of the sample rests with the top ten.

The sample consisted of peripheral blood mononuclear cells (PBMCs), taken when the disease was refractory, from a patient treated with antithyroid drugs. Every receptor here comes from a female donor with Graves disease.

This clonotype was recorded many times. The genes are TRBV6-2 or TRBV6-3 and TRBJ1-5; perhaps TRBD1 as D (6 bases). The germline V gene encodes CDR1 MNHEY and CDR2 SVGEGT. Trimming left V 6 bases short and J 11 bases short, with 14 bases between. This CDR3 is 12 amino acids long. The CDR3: CASSHRESAQHF. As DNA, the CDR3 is TGTGCCAGCAGCCACAGGGAATCAGCCCAGCATTTT.

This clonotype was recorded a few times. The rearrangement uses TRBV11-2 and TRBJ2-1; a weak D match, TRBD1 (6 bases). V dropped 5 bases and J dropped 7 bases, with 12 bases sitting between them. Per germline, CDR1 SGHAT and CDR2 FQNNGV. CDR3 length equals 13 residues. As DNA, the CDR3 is TGTGCCAGCAGCCCCCAGGGGTTTAATGAGCAGTTCTTC. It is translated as CASSPQGFNEQFF.

The chain's CDR3 is CASSPVGIVFYEQYF. The DNA for the CDR3 is TGTGCCAGCAGCCCTGTGGGGATAGTATTCTACGAGCAGTACTTC. The J gene is TRBJ2-7, the V gene TRBV7-2; D call uncertain. The V gene lost 5 bases and the J gene lost 3 bases, with 17 bases spanning the gap. CDR1 and CDR2 (germline): SGHTA, FQGNSA. The CDR3 sequence is 15 residues long.

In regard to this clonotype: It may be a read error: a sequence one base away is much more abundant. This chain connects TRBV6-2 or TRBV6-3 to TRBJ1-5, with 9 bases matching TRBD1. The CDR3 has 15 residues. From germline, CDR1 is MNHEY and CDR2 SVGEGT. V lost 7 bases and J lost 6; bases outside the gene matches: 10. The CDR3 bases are TGTGCCAGCACCCCCGGGACAGGGTTTGTTCAGCCCCAGCATTTT. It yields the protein CASTPGTGFVQPQHF.

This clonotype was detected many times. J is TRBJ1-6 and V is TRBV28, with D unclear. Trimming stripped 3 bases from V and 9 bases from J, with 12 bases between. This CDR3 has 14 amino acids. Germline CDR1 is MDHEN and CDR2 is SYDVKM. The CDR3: CASSFRRGGSPLHF. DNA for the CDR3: TGTGCCAGCAGTTTCCGGAGAGGAGGTTCACCCCTCCACTTT. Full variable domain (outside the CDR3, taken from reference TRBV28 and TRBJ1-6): DVKVTQSSRYLVKRTGEKVFLECVQDMDHENMFWYRQDPGLGLRLIYFSYDVKMKEKGDIPEGYSVSREKKERFSLILESASTNQTSMYLCASSFRRGGSPLHFGNGTRLTVT.

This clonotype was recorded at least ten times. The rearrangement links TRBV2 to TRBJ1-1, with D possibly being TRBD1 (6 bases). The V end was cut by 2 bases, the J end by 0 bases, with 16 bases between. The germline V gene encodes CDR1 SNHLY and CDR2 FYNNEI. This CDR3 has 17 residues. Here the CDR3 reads CASSEKVGGWVNTEAFF. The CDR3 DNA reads TGTGCCAGCAGTGAAAAAGTGGGGGGCTGGGTGAACACTGAAGCTTTCTTT.

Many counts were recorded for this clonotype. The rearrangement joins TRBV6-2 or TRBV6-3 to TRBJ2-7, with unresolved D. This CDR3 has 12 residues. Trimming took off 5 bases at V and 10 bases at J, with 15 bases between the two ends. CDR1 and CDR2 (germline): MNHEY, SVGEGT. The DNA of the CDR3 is TGTGCCAGCAGTGAAGATTTTGCTGTACAGTACTTC. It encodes CASSEDFAVQYF.

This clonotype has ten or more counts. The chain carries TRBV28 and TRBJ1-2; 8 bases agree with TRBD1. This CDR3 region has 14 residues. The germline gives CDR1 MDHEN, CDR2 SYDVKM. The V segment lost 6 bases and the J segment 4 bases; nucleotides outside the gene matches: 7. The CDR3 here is CASSNGQGGYGYTF. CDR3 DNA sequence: TGTGCCAGCAGCAACGGACAGGGTGGCTATGGCTACACCTTC.

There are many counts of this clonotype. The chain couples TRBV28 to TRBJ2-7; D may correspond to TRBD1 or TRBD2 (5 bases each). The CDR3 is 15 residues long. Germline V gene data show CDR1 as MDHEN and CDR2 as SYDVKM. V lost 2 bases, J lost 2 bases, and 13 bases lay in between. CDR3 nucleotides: TGTGCCAGCAGTTTAGGGACGGACGGAACCTACGAGCAGTACTTC. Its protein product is CASSLGTDGTYEQYF.